This entry features one T cell receptor beta chain sequence. This receptor's antigen is unknown. No quality values exist for individual bases; no much larger clone is one base distant. This entry belongs to a study of T cell responses to AZD1222 COVID-19 vaccine (dated by TCRdb to 2020 to 2023). About the study as a whole: AZD1222 recipients whose second dose came at about 4 weeks and those whose second dose came at about 12 weeks were combined into one group, since spike-specific TCR depth and breadth did not differ between the two schedules. A total of 240 or so trial participants underwent TCR sequencing, of whom approximately 200 had received two doses of AZD1222 and approximately 26 had received two doses of the MenACWY control vaccine. Enrollment into the trials was organized by age into subgroups of 18-55, 56-69 and 70-plus years, and those subgroups contained approximately 150, 30 and 60 TCR-sequenced participants, respectively.

Reading the label with the study, this specimen's time point is: baseline before first vaccination. Samples from vaccinated people were obtained from the UK trials COV001 and COV002, which included a single-blind randomized controlled phase 2/3 trial of AZD1222 (ChAdOx1 nCoV-19) in healthy adults. For TCRbeta chain sequencing, PBMC samples from trial participants were taken at day 0 and at day 28 after the second dose. CDR1 and CDR2, looked up from the germline V gene, are MNHEY and SVGEGT. The CDR3 holds 15 amino acids from the cysteine to the phenylalanine. Just CDR3 DNA is preserved here, 45 bases in frame from base 1. A distance of 15 bases separates the germline ends of V and J, which lose 2 bases and 7 bases respectively. The CDR3 regions of human TCRbeta chains were analyzed by immunosequencing. Under the source paper's analysis protocol: Repertoire TCRs were checked for matches against a reference library of SARS-CoV-2-specific TCRs that had been generated using the MIRA antigen-specificity platform. Breadth was defined as the fraction of unique TCRs that were SARS-CoV-2-associated, and depth was defined as the fraction of total T cells that were SARS-CoV-2-associated. Each spike-specific TCR was assigned to its reactive spike region and to a CD4 or CD8 class using the MIRA data. Log10-transformed breadth and depth values were compared by one-way ANOVA with Sidak's multiple comparisons tests. As stored in TCRdb, this immuneACCESS dataset retains in-frame rearrangements with V and J assigned. A fraction of the clones does not appear; measured against another copy, unresolved V genes explain less than half of the discrepancy, and the remainder lacks a known reason. That table furnishes V, J and clone size, whereas the DNA furnished D and trimming. This sample comprises some 150,000 clones, approximately 90% of them detected only once. The top ten clonotypes cover 3.4% of the sample.

Results the study describes overall, beyond this receptor: Because no day 14 peak-response samples were available, the repertoires could be characterized only after the peak T cell response. After two AZD1222 doses, spike-specific TCR breadth and depth were significantly higher than at day 0 and than in MenACWY recipients. Vaccine-associated CD4 TCRs spanned the whole spike protein, with dominant responses in regions 160-218 and 743-854. Participants were mostly white British, with more females than males. The authors suggested clonal diversity may have been underestimated. The 56-69-year group was small, and its depth increase did not reach significance, likely because of low power. Only five to seven AZD1222 recipients were SARS-CoV-2 seropositive at baseline, limiting conclusions about previously exposed vaccinees. Reportedly, close to half of the unique spike-specific TCRs recognized epitopes lying outside the regions that are mutated in the B.1.351 and B.1.1.7 variants.

This clonotype was obtained from an adult in good health. The input for sequencing was peripheral blood, taken on day 0 of AZD1222 vaccination. The V and J genes are TRBV6-2 or TRBV6-3 and TRBJ2-1; a tentative D match to TRBD2 spans 5 bases. Here is the DNA: TGTGCCAGCAGTTACGCCTCACGGGGATGGAATGAGCAGTTCTTC. Translated, this is CASSYASRGWNEQFF.